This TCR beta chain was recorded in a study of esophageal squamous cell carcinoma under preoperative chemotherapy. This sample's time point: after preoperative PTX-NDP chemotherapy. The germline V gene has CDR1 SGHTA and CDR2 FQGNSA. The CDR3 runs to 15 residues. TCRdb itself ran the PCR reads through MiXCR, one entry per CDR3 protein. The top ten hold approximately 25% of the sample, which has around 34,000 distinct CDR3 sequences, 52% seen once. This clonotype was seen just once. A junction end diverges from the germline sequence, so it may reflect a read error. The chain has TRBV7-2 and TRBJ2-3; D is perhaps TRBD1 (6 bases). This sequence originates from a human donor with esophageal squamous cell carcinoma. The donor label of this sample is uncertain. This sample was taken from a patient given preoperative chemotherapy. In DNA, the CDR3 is TGTGCCAGCGTCTACGTGCTGGGGGCTAGAGACACGCAGTACTTT. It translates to CASVYVLGARDTQYF.